The T cell receptor beta chain described here comes from a study of T-cell memory formation after mild COVID-19. The CDR3 is 15 residues long. V was clipped by 5 bases and J by 5 bases, with 16 bases between them. TCRdb re-called the 5' RACE reads through MiXCR, storing one row per CDR3 protein. The sample has a few hundred thousand distinct CDR3 sequences; 15% to 20% are singletons. The receptor comes from a man between 18 and 35 years old who had mild COVID-19 (a few samples of this study predate the infection). Cell type and time point are not known. Sequences were obtained from PBMCs or a T cell subset sorted from them (not recorded which). The chain uses TRBV12-3 or TRBV12-4 and TRBJ1-5, with D tentatively TRBD1 (5 bases). CDR3 nucleotides: TGTGCCAGCAGTGCAGGGATTACCCGAGATCAGCCCCAGCATTTT. It translates to CASSAGITRDQPQHF.